The 23 T cell receptor beta chains reported below all come from one sample, sequenced in a study of human T cells and chemical hapten exposure. As to time point: patch test 2, 6 weeks after DPC sensitization. Treatment meaning: therapeutic diphenylcyclopropenone sensitization with weekly scalp DPC. TCRdb ran MiXCR on the RACE reads and lists one entry per CDR3 protein. Of about 140,000 distinct CDR3 sequences listed, about an eighth are singletons. The sequenced sample was whole blood, obtained in connection with sensitization to the hapten diphenylcyclopropenone (DPC). The receptors stem from a woman in her forties or fifties with alopecia areata. Some clones in this sample may be carry-over from other donors' samples.

This clonotype was seen a handful of times. The chain carries TRBV29-1 and TRBJ2-7; weak D call: TRBD1 (6 bases). Per germline, CDR1 SQVTM and CDR2 ANQGSEA. The V end was cut by 6 bases, the J end by 1 base, with 10 bases between. The CDR3 has 12 amino acids. For the CDR3, the DNA is TGCAGCGTCCGTAGGGGGTCCTACGAGCAGTACTTC. Its protein product is CSVRRGSYEQYF.

This clonotype was counted ten times or more. The gene calls are TRBV28 and TRBJ2-5; 8 bases agree with TRBD2. Germline V gives CDR1 MDHEN, CDR2 SYDVKM. This CDR3 is 16 amino acids long. V lost 5 bases, J lost 2 bases, and 10 bases stayed unmatched. CDR3: CASSLPPGGLQETQYF. CDR3 in DNA: TGTGCCAGCAGTCTCCCCCCGGGGGGGCTACAAGAGACCCAGTACTTC. Full variable domain (missing parts from reference TRBV28 and TRBJ2-5): DVKVTQSSRYLVKRTGEKVFLECVQDMDHENMFWYRQDPGLGLRLIYFSYDVKMKEKGDIPEGYSVSREKKERFSLILESASTNQTSMYLCASSLPPGGLQETQYFGPGTRLLVL.

This chain links TRBV5-5 with TRBJ1-5; a weak D match, TRBD1 (5 bases). This CDR3 is built from 13 residues. The germline gives CDR1 SGHKS, CDR2 YYEKEE (reference sequence). V lost 7 bases, J lost 6 bases, and 14 bases lay in between. Here the CDR3 DNA reads TGTGCCAGCGGACATGAACTGGGTCAGCCCCAGCATTTT. This codes for CASGHELGQPQHF.

This clonotype was picked up a small number of times. J is TRBJ1-4 and V is TRBV6-5, with TRBD1 matching 7 bases. Germline trimming cut 6 bases from V and 8 bases from J; bases unmatched to any gene: 9. This CDR3 is 14 amino acids long. The V gene's germline CDR1 is MNHEY and CDR2 SVGAGI. In nucleotides, the CDR3 is TGTGCCAGCAGACCGGGTCGGGACAGCGAAAAACTGTTTTTT. Translated: CASRPGRDSEKLFF.

This clonotype appeared a few times. The V call is TRBV12-3 or TRBV12-4, the J call TRBJ2-2; 11 nucleotides match TRBD1. This CDR3 contains 17 residues. Germline trimming cut 5 bases from V and 4 bases from J; bases unmatched to any gene: 9. CDR3 sequence (DNA): TGTGCCAGCAGTCCAGGACAGGGGGCGCCGGGCACCGGGGAGCTGTTTTTT. Translation gives CASSPGQGAPGTGELFF.

The table lists this clonotype with many counts. The V call is TRBV18, the J call TRBJ2-5; unclear D gene. Germline CDR1 reads KGHSH; CDR2 reads LQKENI. The CDR3 consists of 14 residues. V was pared by 2 bases and J by 1 base, with 8 bases between. CDR3 in amino acids: CASSPLGSQETQYF. The CDR3, as DNA: TGTGCCAGCTCACCATTAGGCTCCCAAGAGACCCAGTACTTC.

The genes are TRBV29-1 and TRBJ1-1; perhaps TRBD1 as D (5 bases). V shed 4 bases and J shed 2 bases, with 11 bases lying between them. CDR1 is SQVTM and CDR2 is ANQGSEA in the germline V gene. This CDR3 has 13 residues. CDR3 coding DNA: TGCAGCGTTGTAGGGACTCTAAACACTGAAGCTTTCTTT. Its protein product is CSVVGTLNTEAFF. Full variable domain (outside the CDR3, taken from reference TRBV29-1 and TRBJ1-1): SAVISQKPSRDICQRGTSLTIQCQVDSQVTMMFWYRQQPGQSLTLIATANQGSEATYESGFVIDKFPISRPNLTFSTLTVSNMSPEDSSIYLCSVVGTLNTEAFFGQGTRLTVV.

This clonotype was seen many times. The chain is built from TRBV14 and TRBJ2-2; D unresolved. In germline, CDR1 is SGHDN, CDR2 FVKESK. Trimming shortened V by 1 base and J by 4 bases, and 7 bases separated the two germline ends. The CDR3 has 14 residues. CDR3 in DNA: TGTGCCAGCAGCCAAGTATTAGGCACCGGGGAGCTGTTTTTT. This gives the protein CASSQVLGTGELFF.

The table lists this clonotype with many counts. This sequence joins TRBV10-3 and TRBJ2-3; maybe TRBD2 (6 bases). V was pared by 8 bases and J by 0 bases, with 12 bases between. Germline assignment: CDR1 ENHRY and CDR2 SYGVKD. The CDR3 covers 14 residues. As DNA, the CDR3 is TGTGCCATCTCCCTAGCGCAAAGCACAGATACGCAGTATTTT. It encodes CAISLAQSTDTQYF.

J is TRBJ2-1 and V is TRBV18; 11 bases map to TRBD2. Trimming at V came to 1 base and at J to 7 bases, leaving 15 bases not matched to a gene. CDR3 length: 19 amino acids. Germline CDR1 reads KGHSH; CDR2 reads LQKENI. CDR3 residues: CASSPQLTSGSTRLNEQFF. The DNA of the CDR3 is TGTGCCAGCTCACCACAATTAACTAGCGGGAGTACGAGGCTGAATGAGCAGTTCTTC.

The chain combines TRBV16 with TRBJ2-2, with D unclear. Germline CDR1 reads KGHSY; CDR2 reads FQNENV. There are 13 residues in the CDR3. V was pared by 2 bases and J by 4 bases, with 5 bases between. In DNA, the CDR3 is TGTGCCAGCAGCCAACAGGTCACCGGGGAGCTGTTTTTT. Translated, it gives CASSQQVTGELFF.

This clonotype was observed a handful of times. CDR3 in amino acids: CASSLGSSGKDETQYF. DNA of the CDR3: TGTGCCAGCAGCCTAGGAAGTTCGGGAAAAGATGAGACCCAGTACTTC. V and J are TRBV7-2 and TRBJ2-5; TRBD2 might be the D (5 bases). V lost 5 bases, J lost 5 bases, and 21 bases lay in between. This CDR3 is built from 16 residues. Germline lookup yields CDR1 SGHTA and CDR2 FQGNSA.

This clonotype appeared a few times. The rearrangement uses TRBV14 and TRBJ1-5; D unclear. Trimming took 0 bases from V and 3 from J, leaving 3 bases between them. The CDR3 spans 13 residues. Germline V gene lookup returns CDR1 SGHDN and CDR2 FVKESK. The CDR3, as DNA: TGTGCCAGCAGCCAAGAACTCAATCAGCCCCAGCATTTT. It encodes CASSQELNQPQHF.

A word on this clonotype: Sequence at one end of the junction differs from germline and may be a read error. The chain combines TRBV5-1 with TRBJ2-5, with 7 positions matching TRBD1. The CDR3 runs 15 residues. CDR1 and CDR2 from the germline V gene are SGHRS and YFSETQ. The CDR3 here is CASSATGLEVETQCF. CDR3 nucleotide sequence: TGCGCCAGCAGCGCGACAGGGCTCGAGGTTGAGACCCAGTGCTTC.

Many counts were recorded for this clonotype. V usage is TRBV7-9 and J usage is TRBJ2-7; D is unclear. V shed 1 base and J shed 5 bases, with 6 bases lying between them. The germline V gene encodes CDR1 SEHNR and CDR2 FQNEAQ (reference sequence). The CDR3 length is 12 residues. Written as DNA, the CDR3 is TGTGCCAGCAGCTTAGGACCCCACGAGCAGTACTTC. This gives the protein CASSLGPHEQYF.

J is TRBJ1-2 and V is TRBV12-3 or TRBV12-4; unclear D gene. The CDR3 has 13 residues. The V and J ends lost 3 bases and 5 bases respectively, with 10 bases between them. The DNA of the CDR3 is TGTGCCAGCAGTTTTGGCAGATCTTATGGCTACACCTTC. It is translated as CASSFGRSYGYTF.

The J gene is TRBJ2-5, the V gene TRBV6-7, with TRBD2 matching 12 bases. TRBV6-7 is assigned to the ORF class and has an uncertain function. There are 18 residues in the CDR3. The ends lost 5 bases at V and 3 bases at J; junction bases unmatched: 13. The CDR3 region is CASSTPLLAGGLEETQYF. The CDR3 bases are TGTGCCAGCAGTACCCCGCTACTAGCGGGAGGCCTTGAAGAGACCCAGTACTTC.

This chain uses TRBV25-1 with TRBJ1-1, with TRBD1 matching 8 bases. There are 13 residues in the CDR3. J was trimmed by 7 bases and V by 6 bases; bases with no gene match: 7. Germline V gene data show CDR1 as MGHDK and CDR2 as SYGVNS. The CDR3 DNA reads TGTGCCAGCAGCCCCAGGGGGCGCGGTGAAGCTTTCTTT. Residues: CASSPRGRGEAFF.

The chain uses TRBV19 and TRBJ1-5, with unresolved D. V gave up 6 bases and J gave up 5 bases, with 11 bases separating them. Germline V gene lookup returns CDR1 LNHDA and CDR2 SQIVND (reference sequence). This CDR3 region has 13 residues. The CDR3 DNA follows: TGTGCCAGTAGCCGAAATTGGGATCAGCCCCAGCATTTT. This sequence encodes CASSRNWDQPQHF.

The V and J genes are TRBV5-1 and TRBJ2-1; D is possibly TRBD1 (5 bases). This CDR3 has 16 residues. The V and J ends lost 0 bases and 4 bases respectively, with 14 bases between them. Germline CDR1 SGHRS, CDR2 YFSETQ. CDR3 region: CASSLARAATYNEQFF. Written as DNA, the CDR3 is TGCGCCAGCAGCTTGGCCAGGGCGGCAACATACAATGAGCAGTTCTTC.

The V gene is TRBV2, the J gene TRBJ2-3; TRBD1 agrees at 10 bases. CDR3 size: 16 residues. Germline V lookup: CDR1 SNHLY, CDR2 FYNNEI. Trimming cost V 4 bases and J 3 bases; bases outside gene matches: 7. CDR3 sequence (DNA): TGTGCCAGCAGTGGAGAGGACAGGGGGACGACAGATACGCAGTATTTT. This sequence encodes CASSGEDRGTTDTQYF.

The chain carries TRBV11-1 and TRBJ2-2, with TRBD1 matching 7 bases. Trimming removed 5 bases from V and 2 bases from J; junction bases left unmatched: 5. Germline-derived CDR1 and CDR2 are SGHAT and FQDESV (reference sequence). CDR3 length equals 15 residues. Here the CDR3 reads CASSARDSNTGELFF. CDR3 coding DNA: TGTGCCAGCAGCGCCCGGGACAGTAACACCGGGGAGCTGTTTTTT.

CDR3 nucleotide sequence: TGTGCCAGCAGCCAAGATATACCAGCGGGCTACAATGAGCAGTTCTTC. Translating gives CASSQDIPAGYNEQFF. The J gene is TRBJ2-1, the V gene TRBV3-1, with D maybe TRBD2 (6 bases). V lost 0 bases and J lost 3, with 12 bases in between. Germline V lookup: CDR1 LGHDT, CDR2 YNNKEL (reference sequence). The CDR3 is made up of 16 amino acids.